The clone carrying this T cell receptor beta chain was seen once. CDR1 and CDR2 (germline): SGHDN, FVKESK. J was trimmed by 0 bases and V by 2 bases; bases with no gene match: 6. This CDR3 region has 16 residues. The data were taken from a study of shared clonotypes between healthy human individuals. Some clones are missing from TCRdb's copy, which holds only in-frame ones; the method was immunoSEQ multiplex PCR. The sample consists of some 1.1 million clones, 70% to 85% of them appearing once. The chain links TRBV14 to TRBJ2-7; 8 bases map to TRBD1. The receptor was isolated from a man aged 18 to 29 in good health. Some clones in this sample may be carry-over from other donors' samples. Specimen: memory CD4+ T cells from PBMCs. Regarding subset: CD45RA-negative fraction. CDR3 amino acids: CASSQRQGTNSYEQYF. DNA of the CDR3: TGTGCCAGCAGCCAACGACAGGGGACCAACTCCTACGAGCAGTACTTC. The full variable domain, its missing parts supplied by reference TRBV14 and TRBJ2-7, is EAGVTQFPSHSVIEKGQTVTLRCDPISGHDNLYWYRRVMGKEIKFLLHFVKESKQDESGMPNNRFLAERTGGTYSTLKVQPAELEDSGVYFCASSQRQGTNSYEQYFGPGTRLTVT.